This entry lists 20 T cell receptor beta chains sequenced from one sample in a study of blood T cell repertoires in COVID-19. Sequencing used immunoSEQ multiplex PCR; TCRdb keeps in-frame clones, though not all of them. The repertoire holds about 210,000 clones, with approximately 80% as singletons. The material sequenced was peripheral blood. The source of these receptors is a woman older than 75 with COVID-19, enrolled during active disease.

This clone was seen only a few times. J is TRBJ2-1 and V is TRBV5-1; D gene uncertain. This CDR3 comprises 16 residues. The germline V gene has CDR1 SGHRS and CDR2 YFSETQ. The V gene lost 4 bases and the J gene lost 0 bases, with 14 bases spanning the gap. Here the CDR3 DNA reads TGCGCCAGCAGCCGGGTTCTTAGTGACTCCTACAATGAGCAGTTCTTC. Translating it yields CASSRVLSDSYNEQFF.

Written as DNA, the CDR3 is TGTGCCACCAGCAAGCCGACAGGGCGCGACGAGCAGTACTTC. As protein: CATSKPTGRDEQYF. The chain joins TRBV15 to TRBJ2-7; 7 bases match TRBD1. The CDR3 covers 14 residues. CDR1 is LNHNV, CDR2 YYDKDF, per germline (reference sequence). Trimming took 4 bases from V and 5 from J; bases not matched to a gene: 8.

The sample holds one count of this clone. This chain connects TRBV5-1 to TRBJ2-2, with D perhaps matching TRBD2 (5 bases). CDR1 and CDR2 (germline): SGHRS, YFSETQ. With 6 bases removed from V and 3 bases from J, the gap between germline ends came to 9 bases. This CDR3 has 13 amino acids. CDR3 DNA sequence: TGCGCCAGCACGGAGGAATACACCGGGGAGCTGTTTTTT. This sequence encodes CASTEEYTGELFF.

The chain is built from TRBV6-5 and TRBJ1-4, with 7 bases identical to TRBD1. The CDR3 is 15 amino acids. CDR1 is MNHEY and CDR2 is SVGAGI in the germline V gene. Trimming at V came to 6 bases and at J to 3 bases, leaving 7 bases not matched to a gene. CDR3 nucleotides: TGTGCCAGCAGGGACGCCGGGACAGCTAATGAAAAACTGTTTTTT. It encodes CASRDAGTANEKLFF.

The chain employs TRBV7-9 and TRBJ2-7, with no clear D. The CDR3 is 13 amino acids. The ends were cut back, 3 bases at V and 1 base at J, with 7 bases in the middle. Germline CDR1 reads SEHNR; CDR2 reads FQNEAQ (reference sequence). This CDR3 reads CASSFPPSYEQYF. The CDR3 region has the DNA TGTGCCAGCAGCTTCCCCCCATCCTACGAGCAGTACTTC.

This clone has just a few counts. This chain links TRBV3-1 (or the pseudogene TRBV3-2) with TRBJ1-2; a possible D gene is TRBD1 (5 bases). The CDR3 consists of 13 residues. V was cut by 2 bases and J by 2 bases, with 6 bases left in between. Germline V gene data show CDR1 as LGHDT and CDR2 as YNNKEL (reference sequence). The CDR3 region has the DNA TGTGCCAGCAGCCAACAGGGAAACTATGGCTACACCTTC. It translates to CASSQQGNYGYTF.

The chain has TRBV6-5 and TRBJ2-2, with TRBD1 matching 8 bases. Germline V lookup: CDR1 MNHEY, CDR2 SVGAGI. V was clipped by 7 bases and J by 8 bases; unmatched bases: 9. CDR3 length equals 14 residues. The CDR3 sequence: CASNSPGGGGELFF. CDR3 sequence (DNA): TGTGCCAGCAATTCACCAGGGGGCGGGGGGGAGCTGTTTTTT.

The V gene is TRBV2, the J gene TRBJ1-5; the D is unclear. The CDR3 has 13 residues. The V end lost 5 bases, the J end lost 7 bases, and 12 bases lay between the germline ends. Germline V gene sequence: CDR1 SNHLY, CDR2 FYNNEI. CDR3 DNA sequence: TGTGCCAGCAGTTCCAATGCGGGGCAGCCCCAGCATTTT. Translation: CASSSNAGQPQHF.

The chain combines TRBV19 with TRBJ1-1, with D hard to call. The CDR3 is 13 residues long. The germline gives CDR1 LNHDA, CDR2 SQIVND (reference sequence). Trimming pared 3 bases from V and 7 bases from J, leaving 12 bases between. The CDR3 loop is CASSISVALEAFF. In nucleotides, the CDR3 is TGTGCCAGTAGTATTTCGGTCGCTCTTGAAGCTTTCTTT.

The rearrangement joins TRBV28 to TRBJ1-4; TRBD1 aligns across 8 bases. V dropped 5 bases and J dropped 0; count of bases not matched to a gene: 8. The V gene's germline CDR1 is MDHEN and CDR2 SYDVKM. CDR3 size: 17 residues. In DNA form, the CDR3 reads TGTGCCAGCAGTACCGGGACAGGCCTTACAACTAATGAAAAACTGTTTTTT. This translates into CASSTGTGLTTNEKLFF.

This chain links TRBV24-1 with TRBJ1-5, with 8 bases that match TRBD1. The germline V gene has CDR1 KGHDR and CDR2 SFDVKD. The CDR3 spans 15 residues. Germline trimming cut 5 bases from V and 8 bases from J; bases unmatched to any gene: 10. CDR3 loop: CATSGTGSHREPQHF. DNA of the CDR3: TGTGCCACCAGTGGGACAGGGTCCCATAGGGAGCCCCAGCATTTT.

The V call is TRBV19, the J call TRBJ2-7; D is perhaps TRBD2 (6 bases). V was pared by 5 bases and J by 4 bases, with 24 bases between. CDR1 LNHDA and CDR2 SQIVND come from the germline V gene (reference sequence). This CDR3 has 17 residues. Here the CDR3 DNA reads TGTGCCAGTAGTGCCCGGGTGGGGAGGCGAGTTTATTACGAGCAGTACTTC. This encodes CASSARVGRRVYYEQYF.

This clone came up once. The chain combines TRBV25-1 with TRBJ2-5; D is undetermined. V lost 6 bases and J 2 bases, leaving 4 bases between the germline ends. Germline CDR1 MGHDK, CDR2 SYGVNS. The CDR3 spans 11 residues. The CDR3 loop is CASRQQETQYF. The CDR3 nucleotides are TGTGCCAGCAGACAGCAAGAGACCCAGTACTTC.

This rearrangement joins TRBV3-1 (or the pseudogene TRBV3-2) to TRBJ2-1, with TRBD2 identical over 10 bases. Germline lookup yields CDR1 LGHDT and CDR2 YNNKEL (reference sequence). V trimming: 10 bases; J trimming: 6 bases; junction bases outside the gene matches: 6. The CDR3 length is 13 residues. This CDR3 is CAIGASGSNEQFF. The CDR3 region has the DNA TGTGCCATCGGGGCTAGCGGGAGCAATGAGCAGTTCTTC.

This chain uses TRBV23-1 with TRBJ2-2; D might be TRBD2 (6 bases). TRBV23-1 is labeled an ORF, and its function is uncertain. CDR3 length: 17 residues. V dropped 0 bases and J dropped 1 base, with 12 bases sitting between them. CDR3: CASSQSGGSLNTGELFF. The CDR3 coding sequence is TGCGCCAGCAGTCAATCGGGGGGAAGCTTGAACACCGGGGAGCTGTTTTTT.

This rearrangement joins TRBV7-9 to TRBJ2-3; D might be TRBD1 (7 bases). The CDR3 consists of 13 residues. CDR1 is SEHNR, CDR2 FQNEAQ, per germline (reference sequence). Trimming stripped 4 bases from V and 6 bases from J, with 11 bases between. CDR3 DNA sequence: TGTGCCAGCAGCTCGCAGGGGGGTGATACGCAGTATTTT. Residues: CASSSQGGDTQYF. The variable domain in full, completed from reference TRBV7-9 and TRBJ2-3, reads DTGVSQNPRHKITKRGQNVTFRCDPISEHNRLYWYRQTLGQGPEFLTYFQNEAQLEKSRLLSDRFSAERPKGSFSTLEIQRTEQGDSAMYLCASSSQGGDTQYFGPGTRLTVL.

The chain carries TRBV11-2 and TRBJ2-6, with TRBD1 matching 8 bases. There are 17 residues in the CDR3. With V trimmed by 4 bases and J by 12 bases, 17 bases remained unmatched. Looked up from germline, CDR1 is SGHAT and CDR2 is FQNNGV. The CDR3 protein is CASSSGRGRSKQTVLTF. CDR3 DNA sequence: TGTGCCAGCAGCTCCGGCAGGGGGCGCAGTAAACAGACCGTCCTGACTTTC.

The J gene is TRBJ1-1, the V gene TRBV6-6; D not resolved. From germline, CDR1 is MNHNY and CDR2 SVGAGI (reference sequence). V gave up 7 bases and J gave up 4 bases, with 16 bases separating them. This CDR3 is 14 amino acids long. In DNA form, the CDR3 reads TGTGCCAGCATTCCATTGCCACCGAGCACTGAAGCTTTCTTT. This encodes CASIPLPPSTEAFF.

The rearrangement joins TRBV19 to TRBJ1-1; a weak D match, TRBD1 (6 bases). The CDR3 sequence is 17 residues long. Germline CDR1 and CDR2: LNHDA and SQIVND (reference sequence). V was clipped by 0 bases and J by 0 bases, with 14 bases between them. CDR3 nucleotides: TGTGCCAGTAGTATAGACGGACAGAGCCTCATGAACACTGAAGCTTTCTTT. Its protein product is CASSIDGQSLMNTEAFF.

The rearrangement links TRBV5-1 to TRBJ2-1; D unclear. The CDR3 runs to 11 residues. Per germline, CDR1 SGHRS and CDR2 YFSETQ. Trimming removed 1 base at V and 8 bases at J, with 4 bases between. CDR3 region: CASSLIDEQFF. The DNA for the CDR3 is TGCGCCAGCAGCTTGATAGATGAGCAGTTCTTC.